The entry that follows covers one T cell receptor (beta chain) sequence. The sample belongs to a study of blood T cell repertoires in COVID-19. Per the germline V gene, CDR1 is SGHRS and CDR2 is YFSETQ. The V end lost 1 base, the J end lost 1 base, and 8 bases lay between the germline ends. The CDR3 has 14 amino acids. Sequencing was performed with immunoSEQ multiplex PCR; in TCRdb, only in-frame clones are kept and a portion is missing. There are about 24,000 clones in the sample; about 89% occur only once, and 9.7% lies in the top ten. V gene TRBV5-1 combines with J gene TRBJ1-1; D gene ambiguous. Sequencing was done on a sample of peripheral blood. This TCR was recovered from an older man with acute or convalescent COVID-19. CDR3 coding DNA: TGCGCCAGCAGCTTGACGGCAGGGAACACTGAAGCTTTCTTT. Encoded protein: CASSLTAGNTEAFF.